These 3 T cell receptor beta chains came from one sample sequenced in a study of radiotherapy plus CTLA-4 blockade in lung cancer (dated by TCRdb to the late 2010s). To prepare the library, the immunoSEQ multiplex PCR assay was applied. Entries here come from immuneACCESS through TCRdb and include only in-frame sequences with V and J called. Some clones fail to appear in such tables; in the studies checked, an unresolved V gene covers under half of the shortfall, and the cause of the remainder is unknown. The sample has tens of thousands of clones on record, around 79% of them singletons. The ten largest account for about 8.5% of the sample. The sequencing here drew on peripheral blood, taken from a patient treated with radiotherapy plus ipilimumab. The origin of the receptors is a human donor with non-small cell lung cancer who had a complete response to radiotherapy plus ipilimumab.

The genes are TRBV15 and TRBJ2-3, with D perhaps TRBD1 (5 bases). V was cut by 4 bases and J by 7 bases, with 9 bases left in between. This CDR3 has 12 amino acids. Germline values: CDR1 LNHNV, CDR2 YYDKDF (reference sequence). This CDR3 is CATSIQGNTQYF. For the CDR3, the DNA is TGTGCCACCAGCATCCAGGGAAATACGCAGTATTTT.

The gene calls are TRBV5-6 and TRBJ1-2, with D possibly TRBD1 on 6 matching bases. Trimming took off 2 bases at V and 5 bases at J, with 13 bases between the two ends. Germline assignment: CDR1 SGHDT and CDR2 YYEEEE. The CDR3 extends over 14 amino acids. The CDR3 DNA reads TGTGCCAGCAGCTTTCCGGGGACAAATTATGGCTACACCTTC. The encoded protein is CASSFPGTNYGYTF.

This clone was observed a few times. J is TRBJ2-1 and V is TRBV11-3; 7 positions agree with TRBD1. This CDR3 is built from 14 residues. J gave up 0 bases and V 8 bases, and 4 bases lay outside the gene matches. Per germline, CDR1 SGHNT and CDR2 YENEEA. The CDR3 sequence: CASAGTVSYNEQFF. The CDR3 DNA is TGTGCCAGCGCCGGGACAGTCTCCTACAATGAGCAGTTCTTC.